The 27 T cell receptor beta chains listed next were all sequenced from one sample in a study of T cells in Graves' hyperthyroidism and ophthalmopathy. Regions amplified from RNA transcripts were the TCR beta CDR3 regions. Carried out on the TCR CDR3, a first-round RT-PCR used the HTBI primer set. TCRdb re-analysed the multiplex PCR reads in MiXCR, keeping a single row per CDR3 protein. The table lists some 760,000 distinct CDR3 sequences, about 15% of them singletons. The sample was blood. These receptor sequences come from a woman aged 18-35 years with Graves' hyperthyroidism.

This clonotype occurred many times. The chain recombines TRBV7-2 with TRBJ2-7, with 7 bases matching TRBD2. Germline V CDR1 and CDR2: SGHTA, FQGNSA. This CDR3 is built from 14 residues. Unmatched junction bases numbered 5, after V lost 6 bases and J lost 0 bases. CDR3 sequence reads: CASSFGGSSYEQYF. In nucleotides, the CDR3 is TGTGCCAGCAGTTTTGGCGGGAGCTCCTACGAGCAGTACTTC. The complete variable domain, with remaining parts taken from reference TRBV7-2 and TRBJ2-7, reads GAGVSQSPSNKVTEKGKDVELRCDPISGHTALYWYRQSLGQGLEFLIYFQGNSAPDKSGLPSDRFSAERTGGSVSTLTIQRTQQEDSAVYLCASSFGGSSYEQYFGPGTRLTVT.

Concerning this clonotype: This CDR3 fails to terminate in the conserved phenylalanine or tryptophan, so it likely reflects a read error. V usage is TRBV28 and J usage is TRBJ2-7; tentative D call: TRBD1 (7 bases). V was cut by 6 bases and J by 0 bases, with 12 bases left in between. Germline V gene lookup returns CDR1 MDHEN and CDR2 SYDVKM. This CDR3 has 14 residues. For the CDR3, the DNA is TGTGCCAGCAGACGACAGGGACTCTCCTACGAGCAGTACTCC. It translates to CASRRQGLSYEQYS.

This clonotype showed up just a few times. The gene calls are TRBV28 and TRBJ2-7; 7 nucleotides line up with TRBD1. V gave up 6 bases and J gave up 3 bases; unmatched junction bases: 11. Per the germline V gene, CDR1 is MDHEN and CDR2 is SYDVKM. The CDR3 loop spans 15 amino acids. The CDR3 DNA is TGTGCCAGCAGGCGACAGGGTCTGGGAAACTACGAGCAGTACTTC. Encoded protein: CASRRQGLGNYEQYF.

The sample holds many counts of this clonotype. The V gene is TRBV11-3, the J gene TRBJ2-1; the match to TRBD1 covers 8 bases. After removal of 0 bases from V and 10 bases from J, the junction contained 5 bases not matched to a gene. The germline V gene encodes CDR1 SGHNT and CDR2 YENEEA. The CDR3 has 14 amino acids. CDR3 sequence reads: CASSLEIGTGEQFF. The CDR3 nucleotides are TGTGCCAGCAGCTTAGAAATAGGGACAGGAGAGCAGTTCTTC. Full variable domain (missing parts from reference TRBV11-3 and TRBJ2-1): EAGVVQSPRYKIIEKKQPVAFWCNPISGHNTLYWYLQNLGQGPELLIRYENEEAVDDSQLPKDRFSAERLKGVDSTLKIQPAELGDSAVYLCASSLEIGTGEQFFGPGTRLTVL.

This clonotype was found a few times. The CDR3 region has the DNA TGTGCCAGCAGTTACTCGCAGGGGGAGAGCACTGAAGCTTTCTTT. The encoded protein is CASSYSQGESTEAFF. V and J are TRBV6-2 or TRBV6-3 and TRBJ1-1; TRBD1 matches 7 bases. V lost 0 bases to trimming and J lost 4 bases; unmatched junction nucleotides: 5. This CDR3 region has 15 residues. Per the germline V gene, CDR1 is MNHEY and CDR2 is SVGEGT.

Many counts were recorded for this clonotype. The rearrangement links TRBV27 to TRBJ2-1, with a weak D call TRBD1 (5 bases). V shed 6 bases and J shed 4 bases, with 19 bases lying between them. The CDR3 consists of 16 residues. From germline, CDR1 is MNHEY and CDR2 SMNVEV (reference sequence). CDR3 bases: TGTGCCAGCAGCAACTACCCGACAGACAGATACAATGAGCAGTTCTTC. Amino acids: CASSNYPTDRYNEQFF.

This rearrangement joins TRBV30 to TRBJ1-6; 9 bases agree with TRBD1. Germline CDR1 is GTSNPN and CDR2 is SVGIG (reference sequence). V was clipped by 5 bases and J by 10 bases; unmatched bases: 12. The CDR3 is 15 amino acids. CDR3 nucleotides: TGTGCCTGGGACTCGGGACAGGGTTTAAGGTCACCCCTCCACTTT. This translates into CAWDSGQGLRSPLHF.

This clonotype was counted between two and nine times. The genes are TRBV27 and TRBJ2-7; 7 nucleotides match TRBD2. The CDR3 covers 13 residues. V lost 3 bases and J lost 7; bases outside the gene matches: 6. Per the germline V gene, CDR1 is MNHEY and CDR2 is SMNVEV (reference sequence). This CDR3 reads CASSFTLGREQYF. The CDR3 DNA reads as TGTGCCAGCAGTTTTACCCTCGGGAGGGAGCAGTACTTC.

This clonotype was recorded a few times. V and J are TRBV7-9 and TRBJ1-1; D gene uncertain. CDR3 length equals 14 residues. The V end lost 3 bases, the J end lost 1 base, and 9 bases lay between the germline ends. Germline-derived CDR1 and CDR2 are SEHNR and FQNEAQ (reference sequence). This chain's CDR3 is CASSFFQGNTEAFF. The DNA of the CDR3 is TGTGCCAGCAGCTTTTTTCAAGGGAACACTGAAGCTTTCTTT.

The chain is built from TRBV10-3 and TRBJ2-4; D perhaps matches TRBD2 (6 bases). Trimming stripped 2 bases from V and 6 bases from J, with 20 bases between. This CDR3 comprises 17 residues. The V gene's germline CDR1 is ENHRY and CDR2 SYGVKD. The CDR3 nucleotides read TGTGCCATCAGTGAGAGTGGTGTTGGAGGGGCGGGAAACATTCAGTACTTC. Protein sequence: CAISESGVGGAGNIQYF.

The sample holds many counts of this clonotype. The rearrangement uses TRBV7-9 and TRBJ1-5, with 7 bases identical to TRBD1. The CDR3 is made up of 16 amino acids. V lost 4 bases, J lost 1 base, and 7 bases stayed unmatched. The germline V gene has CDR1 SEHNR and CDR2 FQNEAQ (reference sequence). The CDR3 is CASSSTKGASNQPQHF. CDR3 nucleotides: TGTGCCAGCAGCTCAACTAAGGGGGCCAGCAATCAGCCCCAGCATTTT. Full variable domain (remainder filled in from reference TRBV7-9 and TRBJ1-5): DTGVSQNPRHKITKRGQNVTFRCDPISEHNRLYWYRQTLGQGPEFLTYFQNEAQLEKSRLLSDRFSAERPKGSFSTLEIQRTEQGDSAMYLCASSSTKGASNQPQHFGDGTRLSIL.

This clonotype was seen more than once but under ten times. This chain uses TRBV7-9 with TRBJ2-1; D is possibly TRBD2 (5 bases). Germline V CDR1 and CDR2: SEHNR, FQNEAQ (reference sequence). CDR3 length equals 13 residues. Trimming shortened V by 8 bases and J by 6 bases, and 14 bases separated the two germline ends. The CDR3 bases are TGTGCCAGCTTACTCGCGGGCTTCAATGAGCAGTTCTTC. Its translation is CASLLAGFNEQFF. Looking up the rest from reference TRBV7-9 and TRBJ2-1 gives the full variable domain: DTGVSQNPRHKITKRGQNVTFRCDPISEHNRLYWYRQTLGQGPEFLTYFQNEAQLEKSRLLSDRFSAERPKGSFSTLEIQRTEQGDSAMYLCASLLAGFNEQFFGPGTRLTVL.

This sequence joins TRBV10-2 and TRBJ2-1; TRBD2 matches at 16 bases. CDR3 length equals 18 residues. With 2 bases clipped from V and 8 bases from J, the junction kept 9 bases outside the gene matches. Germline values: CDR1 WSHSY, CDR2 SAAADI. This chain's CDR3 is CASSEPGLAGGPIDEQFF. As DNA, the CDR3 is TGCGCCAGCAGTGAGCCGGGACTAGCGGGAGGGCCGATTGATGAGCAGTTCTTC.

This clonotype appeared a few times. This chain connects TRBV29-1 to TRBJ2-7; unclear D gene. Trimming removed 4 bases from V and 6 bases from J, with 16 bases in between. This CDR3 region has 13 residues. CDR1 and CDR2 from the germline V gene are SQVTM and ANQGSEA. The chain's CDR3 is CSVGLGSLLEQYF. The DNA for the CDR3 is TGCAGCGTTGGACTGGGTAGTTTGCTCGAGCAGTACTTC.

This clonotype has ten or more counts. V is TRBV7-9 and J is TRBJ2-7; 7 bases agree with TRBD1. The CDR3 runs to 15 residues. The V and J ends lost 1 base and 4 bases, in that order; junction bases with no gene match: 7. Germline CDR1 and CDR2: SEHNR and FQNEAQ (reference sequence). In DNA, the CDR3 is TGTGCCAGCAGCTTAGGACAGGGAAGTTGGTACGAGCAGTACTTC. As protein: CASSLGQGSWYEQYF.

The chain links TRBV9 to TRBJ2-1, with 9 bases aligning to TRBD1. V was pared by 0 bases and J by 4 bases, with 5 bases of the junction left unmatched. In germline, CDR1 is SGDLS, CDR2 YYNGEE. CDR3 length: 16 residues. The CDR3 nucleotides are TGTGCCAGCAGCGTAGGCACAGGGGGCGTATACAATGAGCAGTTCTTC. It encodes CASSVGTGGVYNEQFF.

This clonotype was recorded many times. The chain links TRBV11-3 to TRBJ2-1; D remains unclear. Trimming shortened V by 3 bases and J by 10 bases, and 13 bases separated the two germline ends. CDR1 is SGHNT, CDR2 YENEEA, per germline. The CDR3 has 13 residues. This CDR3 reads CASSLVWAGEQFF. The CDR3, as DNA: TGTGCCAGCAGCTTGGTCTGGGCAGGAGAGCAGTTCTTC.

This clonotype came up many times. The rearrangement joins TRBV7-9 to TRBJ2-1; the D is unclear. The CDR3 is made up of 15 amino acids. From germline, CDR1 is SEHNR and CDR2 FQNEAQ (reference sequence). V lost 2 bases to trimming and J lost 6 bases, with 14 bases between them. The CDR3 loop reads CASSLNPPVVNEQFF. The CDR3 nucleotides are TGTGCCAGCAGCTTAAATCCCCCCGTAGTCAATGAGCAGTTCTTC.

This chain connects TRBV7-2 to TRBJ2-7; a possible D gene is TRBD2 (5 bases). From germline, CDR1 is SGHTA and CDR2 FQGNSA. Trimming removed 1 base at V and 0 bases at J, with 10 bases between. The CDR3 has 15 amino acids. CDR3 loop: CASSLESGVSYEQYF. The CDR3 DNA is TGTGCCAGCAGCTTAGAAAGCGGAGTCTCCTACGAGCAGTACTTC.

This clonotype was seen repeatedly, ten times or more. CDR3 nucleotides: TGTGCCAGCAGTAGGACTAACTATGGCTACACCTTC. This sequence encodes CASSRTNYGYTF. The rearrangement links TRBV2 to TRBJ1-2; no definite D call. In germline, CDR1 is SNHLY, CDR2 FYNNEI. The germline V and J ends were trimmed by 5 bases and 0 bases, with 4 bases remaining between them. The CDR3 sequence is 12 residues long.

This clonotype was seen many times. V and J are TRBV7-9 and TRBJ1-1, with D possibly matching TRBD1 (6 bases). CDR3 length: 17 residues. CDR1 and CDR2 (germline): SEHNR, FQNEAQ (reference sequence). V was pared by 1 base and J by 1 base, with 16 bases between. The CDR3 DNA sequence: TGTGCCAGCAGCTTAGTCACAGGGATTCGGAGGAACACTGAAGCTTTCTTT. Its translation is CASSLVTGIRRNTEAFF.

This clonotype was counted only a few times. One end of the junction does not line up with germline, which may come from a read error. This chain joins TRBV12-3 or TRBV12-4 and TRBJ1-1, with a tentative D call TRBD1 (5 bases). This CDR3 comprises 12 residues. The CDR3 DNA reads as TGTGTCAGCAGTACAGGTTACACTGAAGCTTTCTTT. Protein sequence: CVSSTGYTEAFF.

This clonotype showed up many times. The chain links TRBV27 to TRBJ2-7; 11 bases map to TRBD2. The J segment lost 4 bases and the V segment lost 3 bases, leaving 5 bases of the junction unmatched. CDR1 is MNHEY and CDR2 is SMNVEV in the germline V gene (reference sequence). CDR3 size: 15 residues. For the CDR3, the DNA is TGTGCCAGCAGTTTGACTAGCGGGATGGTGTACGAGCAGTACTTC. Translated, it gives CASSLTSGMVYEQYF.

In this sample, this clonotype turned up many times. The chain has TRBV11-2 and TRBJ2-5, with 8 bases aligning to TRBD1. The CDR3 covers 15 residues. V shed 5 bases and J 2 bases; nucleotides not matched to a gene: 7. From germline, CDR1 is SGHAT and CDR2 FQNNGV. CDR3 in amino acids: CASSPTGARQETQYF. The CDR3 DNA is TGTGCCAGCAGCCCGACAGGGGCCCGACAAGAGACCCAGTACTTC.

This clonotype was counted many times. The V and J genes are TRBV6-4 and TRBJ1-1; D possibly corresponds to TRBD1 (6 bases). CDR3 length: 14 amino acids. V lost 6 bases to trimming and J lost 4 bases, with 15 bases between them. CDR1 is MRHNA and CDR2 is SNTAGT in the germline V gene. The chain's CDR3 is CASSFSRGSTEAFF. In DNA form, the CDR3 reads TGTGCCAGCAGCTTCTCCAGGGGTAGCACTGAAGCTTTCTTT.

V is TRBV7-9 and J is TRBJ1-5; D is uncertain. Trimming took off 3 bases at V and 3 bases at J, with 18 bases between the two ends. The CDR3 sequence is 17 residues long. Per germline, CDR1 SEHNR and CDR2 FQNEAQ (reference sequence). The CDR3 region is CASSLKGSDTFNQPQHF. The CDR3 DNA reads as TGTGCCAGCAGCTTGAAGGGCTCCGACACGTTCAATCAGCCCCAGCATTTT.

The chain couples TRBV7-9 to TRBJ2-6; the D gene is possibly TRBD2 (6 bases). The CDR3 loop spans 16 amino acids. The V gene's germline CDR1 is SEHNR and CDR2 FQNEAQ (reference sequence). Trimming cost V 2 bases and J 3 bases, with 11 bases left between them. The CDR3 region is CASSLTGVGGANVLTF. CDR3 DNA: TGTGCCAGCAGCTTAACGGGGGTGGGTGGGGCCAACGTCCTGACTTTC.